This passage covers 20 T cell receptor beta chains from one sample sequenced in a study of response to subunit inactivated influenza vaccine. Using its own MiXCR run on the RT-PCR reads, TCRdb lists one record per CDR3 protein. The data contain 630,000 or so distinct CDR3 sequences, 15% to 18% of them singletons. The sample was PBMCs from blood, taken 12 days after vaccination. These receptors were taken from a man aged 50-60 years who received an inactivated influenza vaccine.

This sequence joins TRBV5-1 and TRBJ2-1, with TRBD2 matching over 9 bases. The CDR3 is 14 amino acids. V was clipped by 6 bases and J by 5 bases; unmatched bases: 6. Germline values: CDR1 SGHRS, CDR2 YFSETQ. The CDR3 nucleotides are TGCGCCAGCACCCGCGGGGGGGGTGACAATGAGCAGTTCTTC. It yields the protein CASTRGGGDNEQFF.

This clonotype has only a few counts. The J gene is TRBJ2-2, the V gene TRBV6-5, with 10 bases that match TRBD2. The V gene end was trimmed by 4 bases and the J gene end by 5 bases; junction bases not matched to a gene: 4. Germline lookup yields CDR1 MNHEY and CDR2 SVGAGI. This CDR3 spans 15 amino acids. The CDR3 DNA follows: TGTGCCAGCAGTTTTCATAGCGGGAGGACCGGGGAGCTGTTTTTT. It translates to CASSFHSGRTGELFF.

V and J are TRBV11-2 and TRBJ2-1; D may be TRBD1 (6 bases). This CDR3 is 17 amino acids long. Trimming left V 6 bases short and J 4 bases short, with 22 bases between. The germline V gene has CDR1 SGHAT and CDR2 FQNNGV. CDR3 sequence (DNA): TGTGCCAGCAGTTCCCGGCAGGGGCCCATCCTATACAATGAGCAGTTCTTC. Its translation: CASSSRQGPILYNEQFF.

This clonotype has a count of ten or more. The chain combines TRBV6-1 with TRBJ2-1, with D hard to call. V lost 6 bases and J 6 bases, leaving 15 bases between the germline ends. Germline CDR1 is MNHNS and CDR2 is SASEGT. This CDR3 has 14 residues. CDR3 region: CASSHGSISNEQFF. The DNA of the CDR3 is TGTGCCAGCAGCCACGGGTCGATCAGCAATGAGCAGTTCTTC.

In nucleotides, the CDR3 is TGCAGTGCCCCGGCGGGGGGGTCACCCTCCTACAATGAGCAGTTCTTC. Translating it yields CSAPAGGSPSYNEQFF. The gene calls are TRBV20-1 and TRBJ2-1; TRBD2 matches 9 bases. The V gene's germline CDR1 is DFQATT and CDR2 SNEGSKA (reference sequence). The CDR3 extends over 16 amino acids. With V trimmed by 6 bases and J by 0 bases, 9 bases remained unmatched.

This chain connects TRBV4-1 to TRBJ2-2, with a weak D call TRBD1 (5 bases). The CDR3 covers 15 residues. Between the trimmed V and J ends, which lost 1 base and 2 bases, there was a span of 8 bases. Germline CDR1 is MGHRA and CDR2 is YSYEKL. The CDR3 sequence: CASSQVTANTGELFF. CDR3 sequence (DNA): TGCGCCAGCAGCCAAGTGACAGCAAACACCGGGGAGCTGTTTTTT.

A remark on this clonotype: This sequence may be a read error, since a much larger clone differs from it by one base. The CDR3 does not close with the conserved phenylalanine or tryptophan, likely indicating a read error. The chain combines TRBV27 with TRBJ2-3, with a possible D match to TRBD2 (6 bases). The CDR3 loop spans 15 amino acids. Germline lookup yields CDR1 MNHEY and CDR2 SMNVEV (reference sequence). V gave up 6 bases and J gave up 0 bases, with 13 bases separating them. Here the CDR3 DNA reads TGTGCCAGCAGCCCAGGAGCGGGTAGCACAGATACGCAGTATATT. This gives the protein CASSPGAGSTDTQYI.

The rearrangement links TRBV30 to TRBJ2-1; D is ambiguous. The CDR3 is made up of 13 amino acids. Trimming cost V 8 bases and J 5 bases, with 16 bases left between them. Germline V gene data show CDR1 as GTSNPN and CDR2 as SVGIG (reference sequence). CDR3 DNA sequence: TGTGCCAACCGGGCCTTGGAGCACAATGAGCAGTTCTTC. Encoded protein: CANRALEHNEQFF.

The V and J genes are TRBV7-2 and TRBJ2-3; no reliable D call. Germline V gene data show CDR1 as SGHTA and CDR2 as FQGNSA. V gave up 5 bases and J gave up 0 bases, with 6 bases separating them. The CDR3 runs 13 residues. The CDR3: CASSVLSTDTQYF. In DNA, the CDR3 is TGTGCCAGCAGCGTCCTAAGCACAGATACGCAGTATTTT.

This clonotype was seen ten or more times. The chain couples TRBV10-3 to TRBJ1-4, with a weak D call TRBD1 (5 bases). Germline V gene lookup returns CDR1 ENHRY and CDR2 SYGVKD. The CDR3 runs 11 residues. Trimming pared 3 bases from V and 10 bases from J, leaving 6 bases between. The CDR3 DNA sequence: TGTGCCATCAGTGATGGGGGAAAACTGTTTTTT. Translation gives CAISDGGKLFF.

This clonotype has at least ten counts. The J gene is TRBJ1-1, the V gene TRBV6-5; D is perhaps TRBD1 (5 bases). Trimming took off 0 bases at V and 10 bases at J, with 12 bases between the two ends. Germline V lookup: CDR1 MNHEY, CDR2 SVGAGI. The CDR3 sequence is 13 residues long. The CDR3 DNA follows: TGTGCCAGCAGTTACTCACGGGGGAACGGAGCTTTCTTT. Protein product: CASSYSRGNGAFF.

V and J are TRBV2 and TRBJ2-7, with TRBD1 matching 9 bases. The length of the CDR3 is 14 residues. Germline-derived CDR1 and CDR2 are SNHLY and FYNNEI. The V gene end was trimmed by 7 bases and the J gene end by 3 bases; junction bases not matched to a gene: 7. CDR3 sequence reads: CASIGGTGSYEQYF. In DNA form, the CDR3 reads TGTGCCAGCATTGGCGGGACAGGGAGCTACGAGCAGTACTTC.

The chain joins TRBV11-2 to TRBJ2-3, with TRBD2 matching over 7 bases. CDR1 and CDR2 from the germline V gene are SGHAT and FQNNGV. The CDR3 consists of 16 residues. V lost 7 bases to trimming and J lost 3 bases; unmatched junction nucleotides: 13. The CDR3 sequence: CASTPRLAALTDTQYF. The CDR3 nucleotides read TGTGCCAGCACCCCCCGGCTAGCGGCCCTAACAGATACGCAGTATTTT.

This clonotype was seen a handful of times. The chain couples TRBV4-1 to TRBJ1-2; D is undetermined. The CDR3 is 15 amino acids. With 0 bases removed from V and 4 bases from J, the gap between germline ends came to 12 bases. From germline, CDR1 is MGHRA and CDR2 YSYEKL. The CDR3 sequence is CASSQDSIIGYGYTF. CDR3 DNA sequence: TGCGCCAGCAGCCAAGATTCCATCATTGGCTATGGCTACACCTTC.

V is TRBV24-1 and J is TRBJ2-7; TRBD2 matches at 9 bases. Germline lookup yields CDR1 KGHDR and CDR2 SFDVKD. The CDR3 is made up of 16 amino acids. V shed 0 bases, J shed 2 bases, and the junction held 4 bases outside the gene matches. The CDR3 sequence: CATSDLGLAGTYEQYF. The CDR3 DNA reads as TGTGCCACCAGTGATTTGGGGCTAGCGGGGACCTACGAGCAGTACTTC.

The chain employs TRBV5-1 and TRBJ2-5; 14 bases match TRBD2. Germline V gives CDR1 SGHRS, CDR2 YFSETQ. This CDR3 has 18 amino acids. V was clipped by 3 bases and J by 0 bases; unmatched bases: 7. The chain's CDR3 is CASSSGLAGGVYQETQYF. The CDR3 coding sequence is TGCGCCAGCAGCTCTGGACTAGCGGGAGGAGTTTACCAAGAGACCCAGTACTTC. The entire variable domain, with the rest obtained from reference TRBV5-1 and TRBJ2-5, is as follows: KAGVTQTPRYLIKTRGQQVTLSCSPISGHRSVSWYQQTPGQGLQFLFEYFSETQRNKGNFPGRFSGRQFSNSRSEMNVSTLELGDSALYLCASSSGLAGGVYQETQYFGPGTRLLVL.

This clonotype was detected a few times. The gene calls are TRBV7-2 and TRBJ2-7, with D perhaps TRBD1 (5 bases). This CDR3 has 16 amino acids. Trimming removed 1 base from V and 2 bases from J, with 15 bases in between. Germline lookup yields CDR1 SGHTA and CDR2 FQGNSA. DNA of the CDR3: TGTGCCAGCAGCTTAGAGGGATGGGGCTCTCCCTACGAGCAGTACTTC. Translating gives CASSLEGWGSPYEQYF.

This clonotype was observed a few times. This rearrangement joins TRBV2 to TRBJ2-7; D call uncertain. Looked up from germline, CDR1 is SNHLY and CDR2 is FYNNEI. The CDR3 has 11 amino acids. Trimming stripped 7 bases from V and 9 bases from J, with 13 bases between. CDR3 protein: CASKTDTVQYF. CDR3 nucleotides: TGTGCCAGCAAAACCGACACGGTGCAGTACTTC.

This rearrangement joins TRBV20-1 to TRBJ2-3, with 7 nucleotides matching TRBD2. This CDR3 is built from 16 residues. The trim removed 6 bases at V and 5 bases at J, leaving 17 bases unmatched. Germline V gene sequence: CDR1 DFQATT, CDR2 SNEGSKA (reference sequence). The CDR3 spells CSAELRGGLLIDTQYF. Written as DNA, the CDR3 is TGCAGTGCCGAGCTACGCGGGGGTCTATTGATAGATACGCAGTATTTT.

This clonotype was counted only a few times. The rearrangement joins TRBV7-2 to TRBJ1-3, with D perhaps TRBD1 (5 bases). Per the germline V gene, CDR1 is SGHTA and CDR2 is FQGNSA. Trimming removed 5 bases from V and 2 bases from J, with 16 bases in between. This CDR3 has 16 amino acids. CDR3 DNA: TGTGCCAGCAGCGGTCGGGGCCAAATCGCTGGAAACACCATATATTTT. Residues: CASSGRGQIAGNTIYF.